A selection of T cell receptor beta chains follows, all from one sample in a study of cytomegalovirus exposure and HLA in healthy donors. Sequencing was performed with immunoSEQ multiplex PCR; in TCRdb, only in-frame clones are kept and a portion is missing. Counted here are around 120,000 clones, approximately 80% occurring once; the ten biggest clones make up 2.5% to 3.5%. Sequencing was done on a sample of PBMCs. Every receptor here comes from a woman aged 40 to 49 in good health and CMV-seropositive. The CDR3 runs from the conserved cysteine through the conserved F or W. Fields, in order: J gene, CDR3 length, V gene, D gene, clone size, CDR3 DNA, CDR3 protein. The D gene is left open where the match is weak. Rows give clone size only sometimes, using once, few, many, or a class for an expanded clone.

>TRBJ1-5|15|TRBV7-2|NA|NA
TGTGCCAGCAGCTTAGAGTCAGGTCCTTATCAGCCCCAGCATTTT
CASSLESGPYQPQHF
>TRBJ2-7|15|TRBV5-6|TRBD2|NA
TGTGCCAGCAGCTTGACAGCGGGAGGGTGGTACGAGCAGTACTTC
CASSLTAGGWYEQYF
>TRBJ1-2|17|TRBV4-2|TRBD1|few
TGTGCCAGCAGCCAAGAGACGCCCCGGGACAGCCCCTATGGCTACACCTTC
CASSQETPRDSPYGYTF
>TRBJ1-5|12|TRBV27|NA|once
TGTGCCAGCAGTCAACAGGGAGAGCCCCAGCATTTT
CASSQQGEPQHF
>TRBJ1-4|19|TRBV10-1|TRBD1|few
TGCGCCAGCACCCGTTACGGGACAGGGCCACCCGAGGGTCACGAAAAACTGTTTTTT
CASTRYGTGPPEGHEKLFF
>TRBJ1-2|14|TRBV5-1|TRBD1|NA
TGCGCCAGCAGCTTGGTTGGGGACAGTTATGGCTACACCTTC
CASSLVGDSYGYTF
>TRBJ1-4|16|TRBV5-1|TRBD1|NA
TGCGCCAGCAGCATAGGACAGGGGGCAACTAATGAAAAACTGTTTTTT
CASSIGQGATNEKLFF
>TRBJ2-3|18|TRBV7-9|TRBD2|NA
TGTGCCAGCAGCTTACGCCCTAGCGGGGGGGGAAACACAGATACGCAGTATTTT
CASSLRPSGGGNTDTQYF
>TRBJ2-3|14|TRBV5-4|NA|NA
TGTGCCAGCAGCTCGTTCGCCCCCGGGGATACGCAGTATTTT
CASSSFAPGDTQYF
>TRBJ1-4|15|TRBV7-8|NA|NA
TGTGCCAGCAGTCCCCGGACAGCAACTAATGAAAAACTGTTTTTT
CASSPRTATNEKLFF
>TRBJ1-1|13|TRBV5-1|TRBD1|NA
TGCGCCAGTTCGACAGGGGGCAAAGATGAAGCTTTCTTT
CASSTGGKDEAFF
>TRBJ2-3|16|TRBV7-2|NA|NA
TGTGCCAGCAGCTCCTTGGGGGCGGGAGCCCTCGATACGCAGTATTTT
CASSSLGAGALDTQYF
>TRBJ2-1|17|TRBV5-4|TRBD2|NA
TGTGCCAGCAGCCCGATTGGACTAGCAGGTTCCTACAATGAGCAGTTCTTC
CASSPIGLAGSYNEQFF
>TRBJ1-1|13|TRBV10-3|NA|NA
TGTGCCATCAAGGGGCCAGGGAACACTGAAGCTTTCTTT
CAIKGPGNTEAFF
>TRBJ1-6|15|TRBV7-9|TRBD1|NA
TGTGCCAGCAGCCCCGGGACAGGGGGCAATTCACCCCTCCACTTT
CASSPGTGGNSPLHF
>TRBJ2-2|15|TRBV30|TRBD2|NA
TGTGCCTGGAGTGTACCCCGGACTAGATCCGGGGAGCTGTTTTTT
CAWSVPRTRSGELFF
>TRBJ1-1|15|TRBV4-1|TRBD1|NA
TGCGCCAGCAGCCCATCTAAGGGGGCAGGCGCTGAAGCTTTCTTT
CASSPSKGAGAEAFF
>TRBJ1-5|17|TRBV2|NA|few
TGTGCCAGCAGTGAAGTCCGAGGAGGGAGTAAGGACCAGCCCCAGCATTTT
CASSEVRGGSKDQPQHF
>TRBJ2-5|16|TRBV7-2|TRBD1|NA
TGTGCCAGCAGCTTAGGACAGGGAGTTCCCCAAGAGACCCAGTACTTC
CASSLGQGVPQETQYF
>TRBJ2-3|16|TRBV29-1|TRBD1|NA
TGCAGCGCCCCACAGGGGAGCGCGACTAGCACAGATACGCAGTATTTT
CSAPQGSATSTDTQYF
>TRBJ2-7|14|TRBV11-2|NA|NA
TGTGCCAGCAGCCTCGGGGCGGGGACGCAGGGGCAGTACTTC
CASSLGAGTQGQYF
>TRBJ2-3|13|TRBV7-6|NA|NA
TGTGCCAGCAGTTATTGGAGGAGGGATACGCAGTATTTT
CASSYWRRDTQYF
>TRBJ1-1|15|TRBV5-1|NA|NA
TGCGCCAGCAGCATAGGAAGGACATTATACACTGAAGCTTTCTTT
CASSIGRTLYTEAFF
>TRBJ1-4|15|TRBV19|NA|NA
TGTGCCAGTAGTACACAGACAGGATTAGGTGAAAAACTGTTTTTT
CASSTQTGLGEKLFF
>TRBJ2-1|15|TRBV19|TRBD2|NA
TGTGCCAGTAGTTCGACTAGCGGGAGGTACAATGAGCAGTTCTTC
CASSSTSGRYNEQFF
>TRBJ2-2|15|TRBV5-1|TRBD2|NA
TGCGCCAGCACCTTAGCGGGGGGAGACACCGGGGAGCTGTTTTTT
CASTLAGGDTGELFF
>TRBJ2-7|15|TRBV7-9|NA|few
TGTGCCAGCAGCCCCACCCCCGGGGGGCCCTACGAGCAGTACTTC
CASSPTPGGPYEQYF
>TRBJ1-4|13|TRBV9|NA|NA
TGTGCCAGCAGCCCACAGACTAATGAAAAACTGTTTTTT
CASSPQTNEKLFF
>TRBJ2-7|12|TRBV6-5|TRBD1|NA
TGTGCCACGCGGGACAGGGTCCACGAGCAGTACTTC
CATRDRVHEQYF
>TRBJ2-7|13|TRBV30|TRBD2|NA
TGTGCCTGGAGACTAGCGGGAGTTGCCGAGCAGTACTTC
CAWRLAGVAEQYF
>TRBJ2-5|15|TRBV19|TRBD2|NA
TGTGCCAGTAGTTCCGGGACTAGCGACGAAGAGACCCAGTACTTC
CASSSGTSDEETQYF
>TRBJ1-6|15|TRBV19|NA|NA
TGTGCCAGTAGTATTGGCGGCCTACATAATTCACCCCTCCACTTT
CASSIGGLHNSPLHF
>TRBJ2-7|13|TRBV2|TRBD1|NA
TGTGCCAGCACCGGACAGGGTCCCTACGAGCAGTACTTC
CASTGQGPYEQYF
>TRBJ1-1|14|TRBV7-9|TRBD1|NA
TGTGCCAGCAGCTCGGGACAGGCCTGGACTGAAGCTTTCTTT
CASSSGQAWTEAFF
>TRBJ2-1|14|TRBV6-1|NA|few
TGTGCCAGCAGTGTCCCTAACCCCACCAATGAGCAGTTCTTC
CASSVPNPTNEQFF
>TRBJ1-1|13|TRBV6-5|NA|NA
TGTGCCAGCACGAACAAGGGGGTCACTGAAGCTTTCTTT
CASTNKGVTEAFF
>TRBJ1-2|14|TRBV5-4|TRBD1|NA
TGTGCCAGCAGCTTGGCCGACAGGGGTTATGGCTACACCTTC
CASSLADRGYGYTF
>TRBJ2-1|15|TRBV6-6|TRBD1|NA
TGTGCCAGCAGTGTTTCCGGGACAGCCTACAATGAGCAGTTCTTC
CASSVSGTAYNEQFF
>TRBJ1-4|13|TRBV4-2|NA|few
TGTGCCAGCAGCAGACATTATAATGAAAAACTGTTTTTT
CASSRHYNEKLFF
>TRBJ1-1|10|TRBV20-1|NA|NA
TGCAGTGCCGAGGACACTGAAGCTTTCTTT
CSAEDTEAFF
>TRBJ2-1|13|TRBV19|TRBD2|NA
TGTGCCAGTAGTATAGATCAAGCGGGGGGGCAGTTCTTC
CASSIDQAGGQFF
>TRBJ2-7|15|TRBV5-6|NA|NA
TGTGCCAGCAGCTACGCCCGCCGGGGTCCATACGAGCAGTACTTC
CASSYARRGPYEQYF
>TRBJ1-5|12|TRBV2|NA|once
TGTGCCAGCCGGGAGAGCAATCAGCCCCAGCATTTT
CASRESNQPQHF
>TRBJ2-7|14|TRBV2|TRBD1|NA
TGTGCCAGCAGTCGCGCGCAGGGGGCGTTCGAGCAGTACTTC
CASSRAQGAFEQYF
>TRBJ2-3|14|TRBV5-6|NA|NA
TGTGCCAGCAGCTTGGGGGGCGTAGCAGATACGCAGTATTTT
CASSLGGVADTQYF
>TRBJ2-7|13|TRBV19|TRBD1|NA
TGTGCCAGTAGTATCCCCGGACAGGACGAGCAGTACTTC
CASSIPGQDEQYF
>TRBJ2-5|17|TRBV16|NA|NA
TGTGCCAGCAGCCAAGGGCCCCTGGCTGGGGGCCGGGAGACCCAGTACTTC
CASSQGPLAGGRETQYF
>TRBJ1-3|15|TRBV25-1|NA|NA
TGTGCCAGCAGTGAATCAGGGGCGAGGAGAGACACCATATATTTT
CASSESGARRDTIYF
>TRBJ2-1|16|TRBV15|TRBD2|NA
TGTGCCACCAGCAGGGTCCAGACTAGCGGGATAGCTGAGCAGTTCTTC
CATSRVQTSGIAEQFF
>TRBJ2-3|18|TRBV10-2|NA|NA
TGCGCCAGGGACGAGGCTCCGACTAGTACCCCACTTCCAGATACGCAGTATTTT
CARDEAPTSTPLPDTQYF
>TRBJ1-1|15|TRBV4-2|NA|NA
TGTGCCAGCAGCCAGGGGACAATCGGGAACACTGAAGCTTTCTTT
CASSQGTIGNTEAFF
>TRBJ2-5|14|TRBV5-1|NA|few
TGCGCCAGCAGCAGAGCGCCAGAACAAGAGACCCAGTACTTC
CASSRAPEQETQYF
>TRBJ2-1|15|TRBV19|TRBD2|NA
TGTGCCAGTAGTCCCCTCTCCGGGGGGGCCCATGAGCAGTTCTTC
CASSPLSGGAHEQFF
>TRBJ2-3|15|TRBV5-8|NA|NA
TGTGCCAGCAGCTTGGGTAGCAGGGGCACAGATACGCAGTATTTT
CASSLGSRGTDTQYF
>TRBJ1-4|15|TRBV7-2|TRBD1|NA
TGTGCCAGCAGCTCCCCGGACAGGGGATTAGGAAAACTGTTTTTT
CASSSPDRGLGKLFF
>TRBJ1-3|16|TRBV7-2|NA|NA
TGTGCCAGCAGCTCTCCGGCAGGGGAGCCTGGAAACACCATATATTTT
CASSSPAGEPGNTIYF
>TRBJ1-6|16|TRBV19|TRBD1|few
TGTGCCAGTAGTATAGGATACCGGGACAGGGGTGAACCCCTCCACTTT
CASSIGYRDRGEPLHF
>TRBJ1-2|16|TRBV15|TRBD1|once
TGTGCCACCAGCAGAGTTGGCCGGGACAGCGTCTATGGCTACACCTTC
CATSRVGRDSVYGYTF
>TRBJ2-2|18|TRBV9|NA|NA
TGTGCCAGCAGCCCGAGCCTAGGGCACAGGGAAGGCACCGGGGAGCTGTTTTTT
CASSPSLGHREGTGELFF